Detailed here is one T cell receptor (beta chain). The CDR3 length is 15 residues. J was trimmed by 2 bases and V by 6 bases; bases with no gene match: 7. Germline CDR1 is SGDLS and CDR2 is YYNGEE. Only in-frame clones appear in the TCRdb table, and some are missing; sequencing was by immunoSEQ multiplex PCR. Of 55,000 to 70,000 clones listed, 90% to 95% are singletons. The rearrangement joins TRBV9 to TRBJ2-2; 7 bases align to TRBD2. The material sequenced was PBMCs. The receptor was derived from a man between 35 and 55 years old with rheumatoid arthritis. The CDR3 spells CASTQTSINTGELFF. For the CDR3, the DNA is TGTGCCAGCACCCAGACTAGCATAAACACCGGGGAGCTGTTTTTT.